A single sample is the source of the 27 T cell receptor beta chains below, sequenced in a study of neurological immune-mediated disorders. Stated time point: longitudinal time-point 2. Using its own MiXCR run on the 5' RACE reads, TCRdb lists one record per CDR3 protein. The sample includes about 80,000 distinct CDR3 sequences, 5% to 6% of them seen just once. The specimen was PBMCs. Every receptor here comes from a woman aged 60 to 75 with multiple sclerosis.

This clonotype was seen repeatedly, ten times or more. This sequence joins TRBV7-8 and TRBJ2-5; D is uncertain. The CDR3 contains 13 residues. Between the trimmed V and J ends, which lost 5 bases and 5 bases, there was a span of 12 bases. Germline CDR1 is SGHVS and CDR2 is FQNEAQ. The CDR3 coding sequence is TGTGCCAGCAGCACGTGGGTCGCGGAGACCCAGTACTTC. Protein sequence: CASSTWVAETQYF.

This clonotype appeared many times. The rearrangement joins TRBV18 to TRBJ2-7; D is ambiguous. The CDR3 sequence is 12 residues long. The germline CDR1 and CDR2 sequences are KGHSH and LQKENI. Trimming shortened V by 5 bases and J by 3 bases, and 8 bases separated the two germline ends. The CDR3 DNA sequence: TGTGCCAGCTCAGCGACTGACTACGAGCAGTACTTC. Encoded protein: CASSATDYEQYF.

The CDR3 sequence: CASSSGTSPSTDTQYF. CDR3 bases: TGCGCCAGCAGCTCCGGGACTAGCCCAAGCACAGATACGCAGTATTTT. The chain carries TRBV5-1 and TRBJ2-3, with 9 bases aligning to TRBD2. The CDR3 spans 16 residues. The V and J ends lost 3 bases and 0 bases, in that order; junction bases with no gene match: 5. Germline V lookup: CDR1 SGHRS, CDR2 YFSETQ.

This clonotype was counted ten times or more. The chain joins TRBV3-1 to TRBJ1-1, with D possibly matching TRBD1 (5 bases). CDR1 and CDR2 from the germline V gene are LGHDT and YNNKEL (reference sequence). Trimming removed 3 bases at V and 3 bases at J, with 8 bases between. The CDR3 spans 13 residues. The CDR3 loop is CASSHQGYTEAFF. CDR3 sequence (DNA): TGTGCCAGCAGCCACCAGGGTTACACTGAAGCTTTCTTT.

This clonotype was found many times. The chain combines TRBV7-9 with TRBJ2-7; possible D gene TRBD2, 6 bases. Per germline, CDR1 SEHNR and CDR2 FQNEAQ (reference sequence). The CDR3 sequence is 13 residues long. V was cut by 1 base and J by 6 bases, with 10 bases left in between. The CDR3 region is CASSLVLTSEQYF. The CDR3 DNA is TGTGCCAGCAGCTTAGTATTGACTAGCGAGCAGTACTTC. Filled out from reference TRBV7-9 and TRBJ2-7, the complete variable domain reads DTGVSQNPRHKITKRGQNVTFRCDPISEHNRLYWYRQTLGQGPEFLTYFQNEAQLEKSRLLSDRFSAERPKGSFSTLEIQRTEQGDSAMYLCASSLVLTSEQYFGPGTRLTVT.

This clonotype has ten or more counts. The V and J genes are TRBV29-1 and TRBJ2-1; possibly TRBD1 or TRBD2 for D (5 bases each). V was cut by 4 bases and J by 6 bases, with 16 bases left in between. CDR1 SQVTM and CDR2 ANQGSEA come from the germline V gene. The CDR3 spans 14 residues. Written as DNA, the CDR3 is TGCAGCGTTGGGATCGGGACCAGCACCAATGAGCAGTTCTTC. Its protein product is CSVGIGTSTNEQFF.

This clonotype was recorded at least ten times. The V gene is TRBV29-1, the J gene TRBJ1-1; 7 bases fit TRBD1. Germline V CDR1 and CDR2: SQVTM, ANQGSEA. There are 18 residues in the CDR3. CDR3 bases: TGCCATGAGTTCGGGGTTGAAAACAGGGGCCCCCTGGAAACTGAAGCTTTCTTT. Its protein is CHEFGVENRGPLETEAFF.

This clonotype was found many times. The V gene is TRBV5-1, the J gene TRBJ1-4, with 8 bases lining up with TRBD1. J was trimmed by 6 bases and V by 4 bases; bases with no gene match: 8. The CDR3 has 15 amino acids. Germline CDR1 and CDR2: SGHRS and YFSETQ. This CDR3 reads CASSPQGAGDEKLFF. The CDR3 nucleotides read TGCGCCAGCAGCCCCCAGGGGGCGGGTGATGAAAAACTGTTTTTT.

A note on this clonotype: This sequence may be a read error, since a much larger clone differs from it by one base. This sequence joins TRBV5-1 and TRBJ2-2; no definite D call. Germline V gives CDR1 SGHRS, CDR2 YFSETQ. CDR3 length: 14 residues. The ends were cut back, 4 bases at V and 1 base at J, with 8 bases in the middle. The CDR3 coding sequence is TGCGCCAGCAGCCGGTACGAGAACACCGGGGAGCTGTTTTTT. Its translation: CASSRYENTGELFF. The full variable domain, completed using reference TRBV5-1 and TRBJ2-2, is KAGVTQTPRYLIKTRGQQVTLSCSPISGHRSVSWYQQTPGQGLQFLFEYFSETQRNKGNFPGRFSGRQFSNSRSEMNVSTLELGDSALYLCASSRYENTGELFFGEGSRLTVL.

This clonotype was recorded many times. The gene calls are TRBV5-1 and TRBJ2-7, with 10 bases fitting TRBD1. V lost 4 bases and J lost 2; bases outside the gene matches: 9. CDR1 is SGHRS, CDR2 YFSETQ, per germline. The CDR3 is 16 residues long. Written as DNA, the CDR3 is TGCGCCAGCAGCAAGGAACCGGGACAGGGGACCTACGAGCAGTACTTC. It encodes CASSKEPGQGTYEQYF.

This clonotype has a count of ten or more. This chain links TRBV20-1 with TRBJ2-7; a possible D gene is TRBD2 (6 bases). Germline values: CDR1 DFQATT, CDR2 SNEGSKA (reference sequence). V was cut by 3 bases and J by 4 bases, with 19 bases left in between. There are 15 residues in the CDR3. Here the CDR3 reads CSASPFQGGRYEQYF. The CDR3 coding sequence is TGCAGTGCTAGCCCCTTTCAGGGAGGTCGGTACGAGCAGTACTTC.

This clonotype has ten or more counts. The J gene is TRBJ1-2, the V gene TRBV3-1; perhaps TRBD1 as D (6 bases). The germline V and J ends were trimmed by 3 bases and 5 bases, with 13 bases remaining between them. There are 14 residues in the CDR3. From germline, CDR1 is LGHDT and CDR2 YNNKEL (reference sequence). The CDR3 bases are TGTGCCAGCAGCCACGGGGGGCTAGGGTATGGCTACACCTTC. It specifies CASSHGGLGYGYTF.

This clonotype has at least ten counts. The V gene is TRBV20-1, the J gene TRBJ1-6; 7 bases map to TRBD1. CDR1 DFQATT and CDR2 SNEGSKA come from the germline V gene (reference sequence). V shed 6 bases, J shed 10 bases, and the junction held 15 bases outside the gene matches. The CDR3 is made up of 15 amino acids. The CDR3 protein is CSASWETGPLSPLHF. CDR3 sequence (DNA): TGCAGTGCATCTTGGGAGACAGGGCCTTTGTCACCCCTCCACTTT.

This clonotype was seen many times. The V call is TRBV5-1, the J call TRBJ2-5; possibly TRBD1 or TRBD2 for D (6 bases each). The germline CDR1 and CDR2 sequences are SGHRS and YFSETQ. V was pared by 0 bases and J by 4 bases, with 13 bases between. CDR3 length: 15 amino acids. CDR3 DNA sequence: TGCGCCAGCAGCTTGGTAGGCAGGGGAGGAGAGACCCAGTACTTC. Its translation: CASSLVGRGGETQYF. The entire variable domain, with the rest obtained from reference TRBV5-1 and TRBJ2-5, is as follows: KAGVTQTPRYLIKTRGQQVTLSCSPISGHRSVSWYQQTPGQGLQFLFEYFSETQRNKGNFPGRFSGRQFSNSRSEMNVSTLELGDSALYLCASSLVGRGGETQYFGPGTRLLVL.

This clonotype was observed at least ten times. This chain links TRBV6-5 with TRBJ1-3, with D uncertain. CDR3 length equals 14 residues. Per the germline V gene, CDR1 is MNHEY and CDR2 is SVGAGI. V dropped 6 bases and J dropped 0 bases, with 9 bases sitting between them. The CDR3 spells CASSQFYSGNTIYF. In DNA form, the CDR3 reads TGTGCCAGCAGCCAATTTTACTCTGGAAACACCATATATTTT.

This clonotype was recorded many times. The V gene is TRBV20-1, the J gene TRBJ2-1, with 8 bases that match TRBD2. Germline V gene lookup returns CDR1 DFQATT and CDR2 SNEGSKA (reference sequence). The CDR3 has 16 residues. V lost 0 bases to trimming and J lost 0 bases; unmatched junction nucleotides: 4. This chain's CDR3 is CSARDIAGPSYNEQFF. The CDR3 nucleotides are TGCAGTGCTAGAGATATAGCGGGACCCTCCTACAATGAGCAGTTCTTC.

This chain uses TRBV6-1 with TRBJ1-1, with D hard to call. The CDR3 covers 13 residues. The germline V gene encodes CDR1 MNHNS and CDR2 SASEGT. Trimming shortened V by 0 bases and J by 4 bases, and 6 bases separated the two germline ends. CDR3 residues: CASSEAVITEAFF. The CDR3 bases are TGTGCCAGCAGTGAAGCAGTAATCACTGAAGCTTTCTTT.

Ten or more counts support this clonotype. This chain connects TRBV20-1 to TRBJ1-6; maybe TRBD1 (5 bases). The germline CDR1 and CDR2 sequences are DFQATT and SNEGSKA (reference sequence). Between the trimmed V and J ends, which lost 6 bases and 5 bases, there was a span of 8 bases. The length of the CDR3 is 12 residues. CDR3: CSAGTDNSPLHF. In DNA form, the CDR3 reads TGCAGTGCGGGGACCGATAATTCACCCCTCCACTTT.

This clonotype was observed at least ten times. The junction differs from germline at one of its ends, possibly a read error. The chain employs TRBV20-1 and TRBJ2-1; D may be TRBD1 or TRBD2 (5 bases each). Germline V lookup: CDR1 DFQATT, CDR2 SNEGSKA (reference sequence). The CDR3 extends over 15 amino acids. The CDR3 reads CSASPGTFSFNEQFF. CDR3 in DNA: TGCAGTGCTTCCCCCGGGACGTTTTCCTTCAATGAGCAGTTCTTC.

This clonotype showed up many times. The chain employs TRBV20-1 and TRBJ1-2; D is uncertain. Germline V lookup: CDR1 DFQATT, CDR2 SNEGSKA (reference sequence). Trimming shortened V by 5 bases and J by 8 bases, and 12 bases separated the two germline ends. The CDR3 sequence is 11 residues long. CDR3 DNA sequence: TGCAGTGCTCGAAGGACCCAGGGCTACACCTTC. It specifies CSARRTQGYTF.

This clonotype has only a few counts. The chain has TRBV25-1 and TRBJ1-1, with a tentative D call TRBD1 (6 bases). Germline V gene sequence: CDR1 MGHDK, CDR2 SYGVNS. The length of the CDR3 is 16 residues. Trimming removed 6 bases at V and 4 bases at J, with 21 bases between. The CDR3 nucleotides are TGTGCCAGCAGCGAGCCGGGGGCGAAGGGAGTCACTGAAGCTTTCTTT. It codes for CASSEPGAKGVTEAFF.

In its sample, this clonotype was seen many times. The V call is TRBV11-3, the J call TRBJ2-7, with D possibly being TRBD1 (6 bases). Germline CDR1 and CDR2: SGHNT and YENEEA. The V and J ends lost 4 bases and 1 base respectively, with 8 bases between them. CDR3 size: 13 residues. Written as DNA, the CDR3 is TGTGCCAGCAGCTCGGACAGATCCTACGAGCAGTACTTC. This gives the protein CASSSDRSYEQYF.

This clonotype was picked up many times. The chain carries TRBV7-6 and TRBJ2-1; no definite D call. The germline V and J ends were trimmed by 4 bases and 2 bases, with 6 bases remaining between them. CDR3 length: 13 residues. CDR1 and CDR2 from the germline V gene are SGHVS and FNYEAQ. Here the CDR3 DNA reads TGTGCCAGCAGCTGGCAGACCTACAATGAGCAGTTCTTC. Protein product: CASSWQTYNEQFF.

This clonotype was found many times. Here the CDR3 DNA reads TGCGCCAGCAGCTTGCAGATTACAGGGGGTACTGGGACCGGGGAGCTGTTTTTT. Protein: CASSLQITGGTGTGELFF. The V gene is TRBV5-1, the J gene TRBJ2-2, with TRBD1 identical over 8 bases. V lost 1 base and J lost 5; bases outside the gene matches: 13. The CDR3 contains 18 residues. The germline gives CDR1 SGHRS, CDR2 YFSETQ.

Ten or more counts support this clonotype. This rearrangement joins TRBV6-6 to TRBJ2-7, with D tentatively TRBD2 (6 bases). V was pared by 5 bases and J by 5 bases, with 19 bases between. The CDR3 has 15 residues. CDR1 MNHNY and CDR2 SVGAGI come from the germline V gene (reference sequence). The CDR3 loop is CASSQLGGGAHEQYF. CDR3 DNA sequence: TGTGCCAGCAGTCAGCTAGGTGGAGGGGCCCACGAGCAGTACTTC.

Many counts were recorded for this clonotype. The chain employs TRBV5-1 and TRBJ2-1, with TRBD2 matching 8 bases. Per the germline V gene, CDR1 is SGHRS and CDR2 is YFSETQ. Trimming cost V 4 bases and J 10 bases; bases outside gene matches: 7. The CDR3 is made up of 13 amino acids. The CDR3 sequence: CASSRGGLEEQFF. The CDR3 region has the DNA TGCGCCAGCAGCCGCGGGGGGCTCGAGGAGCAGTTCTTC.

At least ten counts were recorded for this clonotype. This rearrangement joins TRBV5-1 to TRBJ1-1; D perhaps matches TRBD1 (6 bases). In germline, CDR1 is SGHRS, CDR2 YFSETQ. This CDR3 has 16 residues. Trimming cost V 4 bases and J 2 bases, with 18 bases left between them. The DNA of the CDR3 is TGCGCCAGCAGCAGGACAACAGGGACATCTAACACTGAAGCTTTCTTT. Translating it yields CASSRTTGTSNTEAFF.